These T cell receptor beta chains were read from a single sample in a study of T-cell reconstitution after alpha-beta-depleted transplantation in children. In TCRdb, the PCR reads were re-called with MiXCR into one record per CDR3 protein. Here the sample spans roughly 220,000 distinct CDR3 sequences, approximately 8.4% being singletons. The specimen comprised PBMCs, mostly from graft donor cells, sampled 360 days after TCRalphabeta/CD19-depleted stem cell transplant. Receptors originate from a male patient between 2 and 15 years old who had a stem cell transplant for acute myeloid leukemia, so the T cells may come from the graft donor. Both conserved end residues are trimmed from each CDR3.

cdr3_aa	v_call	j_call
SVEDLGNYGYT	TRBV29-1	TRBJ1-2
SANRGGGTEAF	TRBV29-1	TRBJ1-1
ASSLYRETHEQY	TRBV7-2	TRBJ2-7
AISESRVGSYNEQF	TRBV10-3	TRBJ2-1
ASSLTRTGKETQY	TRBV7-2	TRBJ2-5
ASSGFLSGTSVYEQY	TRBV10-2	TRBJ2-7
ASSFPDRGWKNQPQH	TRBV5-1	TRBJ1-5
ASSPRGTNTGELF	TRBV12-3/TRBV12-4	TRBJ2-2
SVVGFQETQY	TRBV20-1	TRBJ2-5
ASSLDLPGGTLAKNIQY	TRBV11-2	TRBJ2-4
AISESEETQY	TRBV10-3	TRBJ2-5
ASSFGRNPLRTISALH	TRBV12-3/TRBV12-4	TRBJ1-6
ASSWRPPGPENEQF	TRBV5-1	TRBJ2-1
ASLLSGTSNYGYT	TRBV2	TRBJ1-2
ASSWGQGGNQPQH	TRBV12-3/TRBV12-4	TRBJ1-5
ASSYATSEARNEQF	TRBV6-2/TRBV6-3	TRBJ2-1
ASSFFFGGADYGYT	TRBV18	TRBJ1-2
ASSQDPQNEQF	TRBV4-2	TRBJ2-1
ASSLVQGGLAGVPYNEQF	TRBV5-1	TRBJ2-1
ASSEFVMTAKETQY	TRBV2	TRBJ2-5
ASSPLELGGTDTQY	TRBV5-1	TRBJ2-3
ASSSRDQRFHEQF	TRBV12-3/TRBV12-4	TRBJ2-1
ATSRTGSGPLNTEAF	TRBV15	TRBJ1-1
ASSGRDRGNTGELF	TRBV7-2	TRBJ2-2
ASSPREIIFDEQF	TRBV7-8	TRBJ2-1
SASRTENTQY	TRBV20-1	TRBJ2-3
ASSFLGEQY	TRBV5-6	TRBJ2-7
ASGIGQILSGYT	TRBV12-5	TRBJ1-2
ASSYRGGSGELF	TRBV6-5	TRBJ2-2
ASSLMGTQETQY	TRBV7-2	TRBJ2-5
ASSLVPLAGVDNEQF	TRBV5-1	TRBJ2-1
ASSQGDGQETQY	TRBV4-1	TRBJ2-5
SATNPATLNTEAF	TRBV20-1	TRBJ1-1
ASSLSPEQF	TRBV12-3/TRBV12-4	TRBJ2-1
ASSYNVADTQY	TRBV6-5	TRBJ2-3
ASSSLDRDDNEQF	TRBV5-1	TRBJ2-1
ASSLVATSGIRAQY	TRBV7-2	TRBJ2-5
ASTGQTGNTIY	TRBV12-3/TRBV12-4	TRBJ1-3
ASSPRTFGELF	TRBV3-1	TRBJ2-2
ASSQTSGRPNTQY	TRBV11-3	TRBJ2-3
ASSLGVYEQY	TRBV7-9	TRBJ2-7
ASSPARPLEQF	TRBV2	TRBJ2-1
ASSLTGHLQETQY	TRBV5-1	TRBJ2-5
ASTGHIIPYEQY	TRBV12-3/TRBV12-4	TRBJ2-7
ATSRERGTGGLDQY	TRBV15	TRBJ2-5
SAGQGDTEAF	TRBV29-1	TRBJ1-1
SVRGLAGGYSTDTQY	TRBV29-1	TRBJ2-3
ASSQENRVGELF	TRBV4-3	TRBJ2-2
GVATASNQPQH	TRBV6-2/TRBV6-3	TRBJ1-5
ASSFQGAMNTEAF	TRBV5-5	TRBJ1-1
ASSLRRDRAGNTIY	TRBV7-6	TRBJ1-3
ASSHTTSLETQY	TRBV4-1	TRBJ2-5
SAPRLTGGRSYTEAF	TRBV20-1	TRBJ1-1